The clone carrying this T cell receptor (beta chain) came up a few times. Its antigen is undetermined. The data derive from a study of regulatory T cells in long-lasting Graves disease. Background on the study: Duration of antithyroid drug therapy among newly diagnosed Graves' patients was under 3 months.

Findings and limits, study-wide: What was studied was peripheral blood only, and not thyroid tissue. Persistent disease samples used TRBV28, TRBJ1-2 and TRBJ2-5 preferentially.

Time point noted: newly diagnosed GD, antithyroid drugs for less than 3 months. PBMCs provided the RNA from which the TCR library was made. Combining iRepertoire HTBI primers with Arm-PCR of CDR3 regions, the authors built TCR beta libraries. TCRdb re-analysed the multiplex PCR reads in MiXCR, keeping a single row per CDR3 protein. Of under 450,000 distinct CDR3 sequences listed, 12% are singletons. Germline V gives CDR1 SGHAT, CDR2 FQNNGV. CDR3 length equals 17 residues. Trimming pared 5 bases from V and 0 bases from J, leaving 20 bases between. The data also belong to a second study, concerning T cells in Graves' hyperthyroidism and ophthalmopathy.

Sequencing was performed on peripheral blood mononuclear cells (PBMCs), taken at new diagnosis, from a patient treated with antithyroid drugs. This TCR was sampled from a woman aged 18-30 years with Graves disease. The chain is built from TRBV11-2 and TRBJ2-7; a possible D gene is TRBD1 (5 bases). CDR3 bases: TGTGCCAGCAGCACGGGTTACAGGCACCCTAGCTCCTACGAGCAGTACTTC. Translation: CASSTGYRHPSSYEQYF.